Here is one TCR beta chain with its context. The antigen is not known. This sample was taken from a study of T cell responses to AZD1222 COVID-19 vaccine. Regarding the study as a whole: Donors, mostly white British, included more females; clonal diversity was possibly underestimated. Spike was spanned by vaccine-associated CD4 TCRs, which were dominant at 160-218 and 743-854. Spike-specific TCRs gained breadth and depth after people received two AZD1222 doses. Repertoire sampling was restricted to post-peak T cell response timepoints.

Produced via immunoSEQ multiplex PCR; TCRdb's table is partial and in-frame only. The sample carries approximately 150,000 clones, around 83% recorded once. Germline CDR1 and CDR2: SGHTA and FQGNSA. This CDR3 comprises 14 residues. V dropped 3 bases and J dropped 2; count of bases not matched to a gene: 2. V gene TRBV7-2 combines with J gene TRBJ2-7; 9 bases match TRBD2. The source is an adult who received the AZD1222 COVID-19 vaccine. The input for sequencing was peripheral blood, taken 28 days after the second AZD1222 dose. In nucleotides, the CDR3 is TGTGCCAGCAGCTTTGCGGGGGGGACCTACGAGCAGTACTTC. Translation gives CASSFAGGTYEQYF.